The next 28 T cell receptor beta chains were all read from a single sample in a study of naive and memory T cell subsets. Two oligonucleotides, mixed equimolar, formed the beta constant-region primer covering TRBC1 and TRBC2. Nested alpha and beta constant-region primers with the SP2 primer drove four PCR rounds on ligated cDNA. TCRdb fed the UMI-ligation and nested PCR reads into MiXCR, producing one record per CDR3 protein. The data hold around 130,000 distinct CDR3 sequences, with over 30% observed a single time. Material for sequencing was central memory CD4+ T cells from blood. Receptors originate from a human donor in good health.

This chain links TRBV7-2 with TRBJ2-1; D remains unclear. This CDR3 contains 18 residues. Trimming removed 1 base from V and 0 bases from J, with 16 bases in between. Germline V gene data show CDR1 as SGHTA and CDR2 as FQGNSA. The CDR3 DNA is TGTGCCAGCAGCTTAGAGGCAGTTACCTTCCGCTCCTACAATGAGCAGTTCTTC. Translated, it gives CASSLEAVTFRSYNEQFF. The complete variable domain, with remaining parts taken from reference TRBV7-2 and TRBJ2-1, reads GAGVSQSPSNKVTEKGKDVELRCDPISGHTALYWYRQSLGQGLEFLIYFQGNSAPDKSGLPSDRFSAERTGGSVSTLTIQRTQQEDSAVYLCASSLEAVTFRSYNEQFFGPGTRLTVL.

The V call is TRBV29-1, the J call TRBJ2-3; no clear D gene. The length of the CDR3 is 13 residues. Germline-derived CDR1 and CDR2 are SQVTM and ANQGSEA. The V end was cut by 8 bases, the J end by 2 bases, with 14 bases between. For the CDR3, the DNA is TGCAGCACAAAAGAGAGGTCCACAGATACGCAGTATTTT. Protein sequence: CSTKERSTDTQYF.

The chain is built from TRBV12-3 or TRBV12-4 and TRBJ2-4, with 9 bases aligning to TRBD1. This CDR3 is built from 14 residues. The V gene end was trimmed by 7 bases and the J gene end by 8 bases; junction bases not matched to a gene: 9. The CDR3 here is CASTQTGGGYIQYF. CDR3 nucleotide sequence: TGTGCCAGCACCCAGACAGGGGGAGGATACATTCAGTACTTC.

The J gene is TRBJ2-5, the V gene TRBV5-4; 11 positions match TRBD1. The germline V gene has CDR1 SGHNT and CDR2 YYREEE (reference sequence). This CDR3 is built from 16 residues. The ends lost 0 bases at V and 5 bases at J; junction bases unmatched: 6. The chain's CDR3 is CASSLAIGTGGETQYF. CDR3 nucleotides: TGTGCCAGCAGCTTGGCCATCGGGACAGGGGGGGAGACCCAGTACTTC.

A few counts support this clonotype. V gene TRBV7-2 combines with J gene TRBJ2-7; weak D call: TRBD2 (5 bases). Trimming removed 2 bases from V and 3 bases from J, with 11 bases in between. Per germline, CDR1 SGHTA and CDR2 FQGNSA. The CDR3 consists of 14 residues. The CDR3 sequence: CASSLRNRGYEQYF. CDR3 DNA: TGTGCCAGCAGCTTAAGGAACCGGGGCTACGAGCAGTACTTC.

This clonotype was observed a handful of times. The chain employs TRBV30 and TRBJ2-3; 10 bases are shared with TRBD2. The V gene's germline CDR1 is GTSNPN and CDR2 SVGIG (reference sequence). V shed 1 base and J 0 bases; nucleotides not matched to a gene: 7. The CDR3 length is 17 residues. The CDR3 spells CAWSAPGLAASTDTQYF. The CDR3 coding sequence is TGTGCCTGGAGTGCCCCCGGACTAGCGGCAAGCACAGATACGCAGTATTTT.

This chain connects TRBV27 to TRBJ2-3; D is perhaps TRBD1 (5 bases). V dropped 0 bases and J dropped 2 bases, with 9 bases sitting between them. CDR1 and CDR2 (germline): MNHEY, SMNVEV (reference sequence). There are 15 residues in the CDR3. Written as DNA, the CDR3 is TGTGCCAGCAGTTTATCGGGGCGACCCACAGATACGCAGTATTTT. It is translated as CASSLSGRPTDTQYF.

The chain links TRBV4-1 to TRBJ1-1; weak D call: TRBD1 (6 bases). The CDR3 has 16 residues. The V and J ends lost 3 bases and 13 bases respectively, with 27 bases between them. Germline CDR1 MGHRA, CDR2 YSYEKL. DNA for the CDR3: TGCGCCAGCAGCCACCCCCTGGGGGGGCTGGGAGTTAGTGGTTTCTTT. It codes for CASSHPLGGLGVSGFF.

The chain joins TRBV20-1 to TRBJ1-5, with 11 bases identical to TRBD1. V gave up 1 base and J gave up 8 bases; unmatched junction bases: 4. CDR1 is DFQATT and CDR2 is SNEGSKA in the germline V gene (reference sequence). The CDR3 totals 14 residues. The CDR3 bases are TGCAGTGCTAGAGGGACAGGGGGCACGGAGCCCCAGCATTTT. Its translation is CSARGTGGTEPQHF.

This clonotype was detected only a few times. The J gene is TRBJ1-6, the V gene TRBV9; tentatively, D is TRBD1 (6 bases). V was trimmed by 0 bases and J by 6 bases, leaving 7 bases between them. There are 14 residues in the CDR3. Germline V CDR1 and CDR2: SGDLS, YYNGEE. CDR3 DNA sequence: TGTGCCAGCAGCGTAGTGGACAGTAATTCACCCCTCCACTTT. Residues: CASSVVDSNSPLHF.

The V and J genes are TRBV5-1 and TRBJ2-5; 9 bases agree with TRBD1. The CDR3 sequence is 14 residues long. V dropped 4 bases and J dropped 5; count of bases not matched to a gene: 6. CDR1 and CDR2 (germline): SGHRS, YFSETQ. In nucleotides, the CDR3 is TGCGCCAGCAGCCGGACAGGGGTCGGGGAGACCCAGTACTTC. Amino acids: CASSRTGVGETQYF.

V is TRBV6-1 and J is TRBJ1-5; no definite D call. The V end lost 6 bases, the J end lost 5 bases, and 11 bases lay between the germline ends. This CDR3 has 13 residues. Germline V lookup: CDR1 MNHNS, CDR2 SASEGT. The CDR3 loop is CASSDGGDQPQHF. The DNA of the CDR3 is TGTGCCAGCAGCGACGGTGGTGATCAGCCCCAGCATTTT.

This chain connects TRBV5-1 to TRBJ2-7; D gene unclear. Per the germline V gene, CDR1 is SGHRS and CDR2 is YFSETQ. Trimming pared 1 base from V and 5 bases from J, leaving 10 bases between. The CDR3 covers 13 residues. The CDR3 region has the DNA TGCGCCAGCAGCTTGTCTCAAGGGAACGAGCAGTACTTC. This encodes CASSLSQGNEQYF.

This chain joins TRBV12-5 and TRBJ2-5; D perhaps matches TRBD1 (6 bases). In germline, CDR1 is LGHNT, CDR2 FRNRAP. V lost 3 bases and J 1 base, leaving 15 bases between the germline ends. This CDR3 spans 16 amino acids. The CDR3 protein is CASGFRQQGRQETQYF. CDR3 sequence (DNA): TGTGCTAGTGGTTTCCGACAACAGGGACGCCAAGAGACCCAGTACTTC. The full variable domain, its missing parts supplied by reference TRBV12-5 and TRBJ2-5, is DARVTQTPRHKVTEMGQEVTMRCQPILGHNTVFWYRQTMMQGLELLAYFRNRAPLDDSGMPKDRFSAEMPDATLATLKIQPSEPRDSAVYFCASGFRQQGRQETQYFGPGTRLLVL.

The chain is built from TRBV6-6 and TRBJ1-1, with 8 bases lining up with TRBD1. This CDR3 has 15 amino acids. V gave up 3 bases and J gave up 1 base; unmatched junction bases: 4. In germline, CDR1 is MNHNY, CDR2 SVGAGI (reference sequence). CDR3 amino acids: CASSYGQGSNTEAFF. The CDR3 DNA reads as TGTGCCAGCAGTTATGGACAGGGTTCGAACACTGAAGCTTTCTTT.

The CDR3 loop reads CATSQEWGLGEQYF. As DNA, the CDR3 is TGTGCCACCAGCCAAGAGTGGGGTTTAGGCGAGCAGTACTTC. The J gene is TRBJ2-7, the V gene TRBV15; D unclear. Germline values: CDR1 LNHNV, CDR2 YYDKDF (reference sequence). The CDR3 is 14 residues long. V was trimmed by 5 bases and J by 6 bases, leaving 17 bases between them.

This clonotype turned up a few times. This rearrangement joins TRBV27 to TRBJ2-2; 14 nucleotides match TRBD2. Germline assignment: CDR1 MNHEY and CDR2 SMNVEV (reference sequence). CDR3 size: 18 residues. V trimming: 5 bases; J trimming: 5 bases; junction bases outside the gene matches: 10. CDR3: CASSTQTSGRALTGELFF. The CDR3 DNA sequence: TGTGCCAGCAGTACTCAGACTAGCGGGAGGGCCCTTACCGGGGAGCTGTTTTTT.

V is TRBV6-5 and J is TRBJ2-2, with 9 nucleotides matching TRBD1. The V and J ends lost 6 bases and 5 bases, in that order; junction bases with no gene match: 10. The germline V gene has CDR1 MNHEY and CDR2 SVGAGI. This CDR3 is built from 16 residues. The CDR3 nucleotides are TGTGCCAGCAGGCGGACAGGGGCCGAGAGGACCGGGGAGCTGTTTTTT. Its protein product is CASRRTGAERTGELFF.

The chain couples TRBV28 to TRBJ1-1; D is perhaps TRBD1 (5 bases). The CDR3 consists of 14 residues. CDR1 is MDHEN, CDR2 SYDVKM, per germline. V was shortened by 7 bases and J by 4 bases, with 16 bases between the two germline ends. In DNA, the CDR3 is TGTGCCAGCATTTCCCGTGTTAGGGGCACTGAAGCTTTCTTT. It specifies CASISRVRGTEAFF.

V is TRBV28 and J is TRBJ2-6; 8 nucleotides align to TRBD1. V lost 0 bases to trimming and J lost 4 bases; unmatched junction nucleotides: 2. Germline V gives CDR1 MDHEN, CDR2 SYDVKM. CDR3 length equals 16 residues. DNA for the CDR3: TGTGCCAGCAGTTTATGGACAGGGGCCGGGGCCAACGTCCTGACTTTC. It encodes CASSLWTGAGANVLTF.

This clonotype was counted only a few times. The chain joins TRBV29-1 to TRBJ2-5, with 9 bases aligning to TRBD2. This CDR3 spans 13 amino acids. J lost 6 bases, V lost 4 bases, and 6 bases had no gene match. The germline V gene has CDR1 SQVTM and CDR2 ANQGSEA. The CDR3 DNA follows: TGCAGCGTTGGGACTAGCGTTCAAAAGACCCAGTACTTC. It is translated as CSVGTSVQKTQYF.

Only a few counts were recorded for this clonotype. The chain couples TRBV10-3 to TRBJ2-3, with D possibly called TRBD1 or TRBD2 (5 bases each). The germline V gene has CDR1 ENHRY and CDR2 SYGVKD. Trimming left V 2 bases short and J 6 bases short, with 15 bases between. The CDR3 extends over 15 amino acids. In DNA, the CDR3 is TGTGCCATCAGTGAGCGGGGTAGACAGTATGATACGCAGTATTTT. Translating gives CAISERGRQYDTQYF.

This clonotype was observed at least ten times. The chain is built from TRBV29-1 and TRBJ2-5; 13 bases agree with TRBD2. CDR1 is SQVTM, CDR2 ANQGSEA, per germline. The CDR3 runs 14 residues. With V trimmed by 2 bases and J by 7 bases, 4 bases remained unmatched. This CDR3 reads CSVERLAGGGTQYF. The CDR3 DNA sequence: TGCAGCGTTGAACGACTAGCGGGAGGCGGGACCCAGTACTTC.

J is TRBJ1-3 and V is TRBV7-8; no firm D call. The CDR3 contains 16 residues. Germline V gives CDR1 SGHVS, CDR2 FQNEAQ. V dropped 2 bases and J dropped 4 bases, with 15 bases sitting between them. This CDR3 reads CASSLRDVGLGNTIYF. As DNA, the CDR3 is TGTGCCAGCAGCTTAAGGGATGTCGGGCTGGGAAACACCATATATTTT.

The chain links TRBV20-1 to TRBJ2-7; 8 bases are a match to TRBD1. The V and J ends lost 3 bases and 3 bases, in that order; junction bases with no gene match: 7. This CDR3 region has 14 residues. CDR1 and CDR2 (germline): DFQATT, SNEGSKA (reference sequence). The CDR3 region is CSASTGGTNYEQYF. The CDR3 DNA sequence: TGCAGTGCTAGCACAGGGGGTACGAACTACGAGCAGTACTTC.

V and J are TRBV20-1 and TRBJ2-3; TRBD2 matches at 10 bases. The CDR3 length is 16 residues. J was trimmed by 0 bases and V by 3 bases; bases with no gene match: 6. Germline CDR1 DFQATT, CDR2 SNEGSKA (reference sequence). The CDR3 region is CSARRDSGGSTDTQYF. CDR3 sequence (DNA): TGCAGTGCTAGGAGGGATAGCGGGGGGAGCACAGATACGCAGTATTTT.

This clonotype was observed a handful of times. The genes are TRBV28 and TRBJ2-1; unclear D gene. The CDR3 spans 14 residues. V gave up 3 bases and J gave up 6 bases, with 12 bases separating them. CDR1 and CDR2 (germline): MDHEN, SYDVKM. CDR3 region: CASSFSGWGNEQFF. The DNA for the CDR3 is TGTGCCAGCAGTTTTAGTGGCTGGGGCAATGAGCAGTTCTTC.

This clonotype was detected a few times. The chain uses TRBV12-3 or TRBV12-4 and TRBJ1-5; 8 bases map to TRBD1. The V and J ends lost 3 bases and 6 bases, in that order; junction bases with no gene match: 7. The CDR3 consists of 15 residues. In DNA form, the CDR3 reads TGTGCCAGCAGTTTTTACGCAGGGGGCGGTCAGCCCCAGCATTTT. Protein product: CASSFYAGGGQPQHF.